Listed below are T cell receptor beta chains from one sample, sequenced in a study of CD8 T cells in Susac syndrome. TCRdb re-called the immunoSEQ multiplex PCR reads through MiXCR, storing one row per CDR3 protein. The sample has under 95,000 distinct CDR3 sequences, about 93% seen once. Material: CD4+ T cells from PBMCs. Receptors were obtained from a human donor with Susac syndrome. Both conserved end residues are part of each CDR3. A D gene is named only where the DNA matches it firmly. The size of a clone is reported for some rows only, either as once, few or many, or as a class for expanded clones.

V gene	J gene	clone size	D gene	CDR3 DNA	CDR3 protein
TRBV29-1	TRBJ2-3	.	.	TGCAGCCCTGTCCCCGTGGGCACAGATACGCAGTATTTT	CSPVPVGTDTQYF
TRBV7-8	TRBJ1-1	.	.	TGTGCCAGCAGCCCCAACCGGGCTGACCTGAACACTGAAGCTTTCTTT	CASSPNRADLNTEAFF
TRBV15	TRBJ2-5	.	TRBD2	TGTGCCACCAGCAGAGCCGGGCGGGGGGAAGAGACCCAGTACTTC	CATSRAGRGEETQYF
TRBV12-3/TRBV12-4	TRBJ2-7	.	TRBD2	TGTGCCAGCAGTCTTGGACTAGCGGGGGGGAGCTCCTACGAGCAGTACTTC	CASSLGLAGGSSYEQYF
TRBV28	TRBJ2-7	few	TRBD1	TGTGCCAGCAGTCCTCCGGGACAGCTCTACTCCTACGAGCAGTACTTC	CASSPPGQLYSYEQYF
TRBV11-2	TRBJ1-6	.	TRBD1	TGTGCCAGCAGCTTGGACAGGGTTAATTCACCCCTCCACTTT	CASSLDRVNSPLHF
TRBV28	TRBJ1-6	.	.	TGTGCCAGCAAAGGGGAAGGACATAATTCACCCCTCCACTTT	CASKGEGHNSPLHF
TRBV5-4	TRBJ2-7	.	.	TGTGCCAGCAGCCACCCGGACTCCCACGAGCAGTACTTC	CASSHPDSHEQYF
TRBV10-2	TRBJ1-5	.	TRBD1	TGCGCCAAGGGAGTTCTTACCGGGACAGCAAATAGCAATCAGCCCCAGCATTTT	CAKGVLTGTANSNQPQHF
TRBV5-1	TRBJ2-1	.	.	TGCGCCAGCAGCTTGGCAAGGGGCTGGGAGCAGTTCTTC	CASSLARGWEQFF
TRBV11-2	TRBJ1-5	.	TRBD1	TGTGCCAGCAGCTTAAGGACAGGGGACGGTCAGCCCCAGCATTTT	CASSLRTGDGQPQHF
TRBV4-3	TRBJ2-1	.	.	TGCGCCAGCAGCCAAGGAGGCGGGGAGGCCGGGGATGAGCAGTTCTTC	CASSQGGGEAGDEQFF
TRBV11-2	TRBJ2-2	.	TRBD2	TGTGCCGCGGGACTAGCGGGGGGGAACACCGGGGAGCTGTTTTTT	CAAGLAGGNTGELFF
TRBV29-1	TRBJ1-2	.	.	TGCAGCGCTGGGGACATCTCCTGGGATGGCTACACCTTC	CSAGDISWDGYTF
TRBV23-1	TRBJ1-5	.	TRBD1	TGCGCCACTCGGGACAGGGGAAATCAGCCCCAGCATTTT	CATRDRGNQPQHF
TRBV30	TRBJ1-1	.	.	TGTGCCTGGATCACAGGGCAGGTAGCTTTCTTT	CAWITGQVAFF
TRBV7-8	TRBJ1-1	once	.	TGTGCCAGCAGCCTAGGCACAAGCGCTAAGGGCCTTGAAGCTTTCTTT	CASSLGTSAKGLEAFF
TRBV5-1	TRBJ2-1	.	.	TGCGCCAGCAGCTCAGGGTTATCGTCCTACAATGAGCAGTTCTTC	CASSSGLSSYNEQFF
TRBV20-1	TRBJ1-1	.	.	TGCAGTGCTCTACGTCCCACCACCTCGAGTACTGAAGCTTTCTTT	CSALRPTTSSTEAFF
TRBV3-1	TRBJ1-6	.	.	TGTGCCAGCATGACCTATAATTCACCCCTCCACTTT	CASMTYNSPLHF